Listed below are T cell receptor beta chains from one sample, sequenced in a study of blood T cells in healthy people across ages. A single record per CDR3 protein comes from TCRdb applying MiXCR to the 5' RACE reads. The sample lists about 400,000 distinct CDR3 sequences; 50% to 60% were seen once. Sequences were obtained from blood. Every receptor here comes from a man aged 55-75 years in good health. The CDR3 runs from the conserved cysteine through the conserved F or W. The D gene is left open where the match is weak. Only part of the rows carry a size: once, few, many, or a class if the clone is expanded.

cdr3_length: 15
j_call: TRBJ2-1
v_call: TRBV6-1
d_call: NA
clone_size: NA
cdr3_aa: CASSDTGSSYNEQFF
cdr3_nt: TGTGCCAGCAGTGATACAGGGAGCTCCTACAATGAGCAGTTCTTC

cdr3_length: 14
j_call: TRBJ2-2
v_call: TRBV7-2
d_call: NA
clone_size: few
cdr3_aa: CASSLQRNTGELFF
cdr3_nt: TGTGCCAGCAGCCTACAGAGGAACACCGGGGAGCTGTTTTTT

cdr3_length: 12
j_call: TRBJ2-7
v_call: TRBV20-1
d_call: TRBD2
clone_size: NA
cdr3_aa: CSVETSGYEQYF
cdr3_nt: TGCAGTGTCGAGACTAGCGGCTACGAGCAGTACTTC

cdr3_length: 11
j_call: TRBJ2-5
v_call: TRBV28
d_call: NA
clone_size: NA
cdr3_aa: CASRQEETQYF
cdr3_nt: TGTGCCAGCAGGCAGGAAGAGACCCAGTACTTC

cdr3_length: 16
j_call: TRBJ2-6
v_call: TRBV6-5
d_call: NA
clone_size: NA
cdr3_aa: CASRSSLAAGANVLTF
cdr3_nt: TGTGCCAGCAGATCTTCTTTAGCGGCCGGGGCCAACGTCCTGACTTTC

cdr3_length: 15
j_call: TRBJ2-3
v_call: TRBV6-1
d_call: NA
clone_size: NA
cdr3_aa: CASSRQALGADTQYF
cdr3_nt: TGTGCCAGCAGCAGACAGGCCCTCGGGGCAGATACGCAGTATTTT

cdr3_length: 15
j_call: TRBJ1-1
v_call: TRBV20-1
d_call: NA
clone_size: NA
cdr3_aa: CSARDLWGENTEAFF
cdr3_nt: TGCAGTGCTAGAGATTTGTGGGGGGAGAACACTGAAGCTTTCTTT

cdr3_length: 14
j_call: TRBJ2-3
v_call: TRBV20-1
d_call: NA
clone_size: few
cdr3_aa: CSATVGGLTDTQYF
cdr3_nt: TGCAGTGCCACCGTGGGCGGTCTCACAGATACGCAGTATTTT

cdr3_length: 13
j_call: TRBJ2-7
v_call: TRBV29-1
d_call: TRBD1
clone_size: NA
cdr3_aa: CSVARGQGYEQYF
cdr3_nt: TGCAGCGTCGCTCGAGGACAGGGCTACGAGCAGTACTTC

cdr3_length: 14
j_call: TRBJ2-3
v_call: TRBV20-1
d_call: NA
clone_size: once
cdr3_aa: CSAPLSFGTDTQYF
cdr3_nt: TGCAGTGCTCCCCTGAGTTTCGGCACAGATACGCAGTATTTT

cdr3_length: 15
j_call: TRBJ1-2
v_call: TRBV5-1
d_call: NA
clone_size: NA
cdr3_aa: CASSLGGQRDYGYTF
cdr3_nt: TGCGCCAGCAGCTTGGGAGGACAGCGGGACTATGGCTACACCTTC

cdr3_length: 16
j_call: TRBJ2-3
v_call: TRBV11-2
d_call: NA
clone_size: NA
cdr3_aa: CASTSPAGIPTDTQYF
cdr3_nt: TGTGCCAGCACCTCCCCGGCGGGGATACCCACAGATACGCAGTATTTT